The T cell receptor (beta chain) described here comes from a study of early T cells in non-severe SARS-CoV-2 infection. TCRdb independently ran MiXCR on the 5' RACE reads; one entry per CDR3 protein. Of approximately 30,000 distinct CDR3 sequences in the sample, roughly 6.6% were seen once. This clonotype was picked up many times. Sequencing input: whole blood. The sequence was obtained from an adult who was a healthcare worker with PCR-confirmed SARS-CoV-2 infection or an uninfected control (not recorded which).

The CDR3 sequence: CASSSGTVFYQETQYF. The CDR3 DNA is TGTGCCAGCAGCTCTGGGACAGTTTTTTACCAAGAGACCCAGTACTTC. The chain is built from TRBV7-2 and TRBJ2-5, with 7 bases aligning to TRBD1. With 4 bases clipped from V and 0 bases from J, the junction kept 8 bases outside the gene matches. Germline-derived CDR1 and CDR2 are SGHTA and FQGNSA. The CDR3 sequence is 16 residues long.